A few counts support the clone carrying this T cell receptor (beta chain). Its matching antigen is unknown. Every diagnosis used clinical symptoms, serum thyroxine and TRAb, thyroid ultrasound and orbital computed tomography. These data come from a study of T cells in Graves' hyperthyroidism and ophthalmopathy. The wider study: Peripheral blood was secured at the point of initial diagnosis, before any treatment. Study findings and constraints: A model of 13 V-J features distinguished ophthalmopathy from stable hyperthyroidism.

Germline CDR1 and CDR2: GTSNPN and SVGIG (reference sequence). The V and J ends lost 3 bases and 0 bases, in that order; junction bases with no gene match: 7. The CDR3 runs to 15 residues. The TCR beta CDR3 regions underwent amplification using RNA transcripts as the source. Researchers ran a first-round RT-PCR on the TCR CDR3 using the HTBI primer set. TCRdb reprocessed the multiplex PCR reads via MiXCR and lists one record per CDR3 protein. In the table there are about 610,000 distinct CDR3 sequences, roughly 16% of which are singletons. The rearrangement links TRBV30 to TRBJ1-2; 7 bases match TRBD1. The origin of this receptor is a woman aged 40 to 55 with Graves' ophthalmopathy. Sequenced material: blood. The CDR3 coding sequence is TGTGCCTGGAGACGGACAGGAGGCTCTAACTATGGCTACACCTTC. Translated, it gives CAWRRTGGSNYGYTF. The complete variable domain, with remaining parts taken from reference TRBV30 and TRBJ1-2, reads SQTIHQWPATLVQPVGSPLSLECTVEGTSNPNLYWYRQAAGRGLQLLFYSVGIGQISSEVPQNLSASRPQDRQFILSSKKLLLSDSGFYLCAWRRTGGSNYGYTFGSGTRLTVV.